Each of the 25 T cell receptor beta chains below was sequenced from the same sample in a study of CD8 T cells in Susac syndrome. After extraction with the RNeasy kit, roughly 0.45 to 1 ug of the RNA was reverse transcribed using random hexamers. TCRdb re-called the immunoSEQ multiplex PCR reads through MiXCR, storing one row per CDR3 protein. The sample consists of about 140,000 distinct CDR3 sequences, approximately 95% of them appearing once. The specimen was CD4+ T cells from PBMCs. The receptors originated from a human donor with multiple sclerosis.

This sequence joins TRBV9 and TRBJ2-7; D may be TRBD2 (6 bases). The CDR3 consists of 13 residues. Trimming pared 3 bases from V and 2 bases from J, leaving 9 bases between. Germline CDR1 SGDLS, CDR2 YYNGEE. The DNA for the CDR3 is TGTGCCAGCAGCGGACTAGGAACCTACGAGCAGTACTTC. This sequence encodes CASSGLGTYEQYF.

Concerning this clonotype itself: One end of the junction does not line up with germline, which may come from a read error. CDR3 sequence: CASSRDRGDNDGYTF. The CDR3 region has the DNA TGCGCCAGCAGCCGGGACAGGGGAGATAACGATGGCTACACCTTC. This chain joins TRBV23-1 and TRBJ1-2, with 10 positions matching TRBD1. TRBV23-1 is given ORF status, its function remaining uncertain. This CDR3 spans 15 amino acids.

This sequence joins TRBV29-1 and TRBJ2-7; D not resolved. CDR1 and CDR2 from the germline V gene are SQVTM and ANQGSEA. This CDR3 is 12 amino acids long. V was cut by 2 bases and J by 12 bases, with 17 bases left in between. CDR3 residues: CSVESASTTRYF. CDR3 DNA sequence: TGCAGCGTTGAATCGGCGAGCACCACGCGGTACTTC.

J is TRBJ2-1 and V is TRBV4-1; 15 bases align to TRBD2. J gave up 9 bases and V 5 bases, and 14 bases lay outside the gene matches. Looked up from germline, CDR1 is MGHRA and CDR2 is YSYEKL. The CDR3 extends over 18 amino acids. For the CDR3, the DNA is TGCGCCAGCAGCTGGGGACTAGCGGGAGGAGGGGCTGTCGCTGAGCAGTTCTTC. Translation: CASSWGLAGGGAVAEQFF.

The chain recombines TRBV28 with TRBJ1-1; 8 bases fit TRBD1. CDR1 and CDR2 from the germline V gene are MDHEN and SYDVKM. This CDR3 is 14 amino acids long. Unmatched junction bases numbered 10, after V lost 7 bases and J lost 6 bases. CDR3 coding DNA: TGTGCCAGCAAAGGACAGGGCCTGGGTTCTGAAGCTTTCTTT. Translating it yields CASKGQGLGSEAFF.

This clonotype has a handful of counts. The rearrangement joins TRBV5-5 to TRBJ2-1, with 9 bases identical to TRBD1. From germline, CDR1 is SGHKS and CDR2 YYEKEE (reference sequence). Trimming removed 2 bases from V and 4 bases from J; junction bases left unmatched: 4. The length of the CDR3 is 15 residues. CDR3 in amino acids: CASSFRDREYNEQFF. The CDR3 DNA follows: TGTGCCAGCAGCTTTAGGGACAGGGAGTACAATGAGCAGTTCTTC.

The rearrangement uses TRBV9 and TRBJ2-1; D is unresolved. This CDR3 has 12 residues. Germline V gives CDR1 SGDLS, CDR2 YYNGEE. V was pared by 0 bases and J by 6 bases, with 4 bases between. This CDR3 reads CASSVVSNEQFF. For the CDR3, the DNA is TGTGCCAGCAGCGTAGTCTCCAATGAGCAGTTCTTC.

The J gene is TRBJ2-7, the V gene TRBV30; 7 bases are shared with TRBD1. Germline V lookup: CDR1 GTSNPN, CDR2 SVGIG (reference sequence). This CDR3 contains 12 residues. V shed 2 bases, J shed 9 bases, and the junction held 7 bases outside the gene matches. In nucleotides, the CDR3 is TGTGCCTGGAGTCGGGACAGCCCGTTGCAGTACTTC. It encodes CAWSRDSPLQYF.

The J gene is TRBJ2-1, the V gene TRBV29-1; no reliable D call. V dropped 0 bases and J dropped 6 bases, with 9 bases sitting between them. This CDR3 comprises 13 residues. Germline V gene lookup returns CDR1 SQVTM and CDR2 ANQGSEA. CDR3 DNA: TGCAGCGTTGAAGAGGTCTGGGGCAATGAGCAGTTCTTC. It translates to CSVEEVWGNEQFF.

The gene calls are TRBV29-1 and TRBJ2-5; 10 bases are shared with TRBD2. Germline trimming cut 4 bases from V and 5 bases from J; bases unmatched to any gene: 10. Per germline, CDR1 SQVTM and CDR2 ANQGSEA. This CDR3 comprises 15 residues. The CDR3: CSVAASGGLGETQYF. CDR3 DNA: TGCAGCGTTGCGGCTAGCGGGGGTCTCGGGGAGACCCAGTACTTC. The full variable domain, in which reference TRBV29-1 and TRBJ2-5 provide the parts outside the CDR3, is SAVISQKPSRDICQRGTSLTIQCQVDSQVTMMFWYRQQPGQSLTLIATANQGSEATYESGFVIDKFPISRPNLTFSTLTVSNMSPEDSSIYLCSVAASGGLGETQYFGPGTRLLVL.

The chain has TRBV6-2 or TRBV6-3 and TRBJ2-5, with 8 bases matching TRBD1. Germline V gene sequence: CDR1 MNHEY, CDR2 SVGEGT. CDR3 length: 14 residues. The V segment lost 6 bases and the J segment 6 bases; nucleotides outside the gene matches: 9. The CDR3 nucleotides read TGTGCCAGCAGCCGCGGACAGGGCCGGCAGACCCAGTACTTC. Protein sequence: CASSRGQGRQTQYF.

The V gene is TRBV5-4, the J gene TRBJ2-7; tentative D call: TRBD2 (5 bases). The CDR3 extends over 13 amino acids. Germline V gene data show CDR1 as SGHNT and CDR2 as YYREEE (reference sequence). Trimming took 0 bases from V and 6 from J, leaving 10 bases between them. The CDR3 DNA is TGTGCCAGCAGCTTGGTGGGGAGCTCCGAGCAGTACTTC. Translating it yields CASSLVGSSEQYF.

This clonotype was recorded only once. This sequence joins TRBV6-5 and TRBJ2-7, with TRBD2 matching 8 bases. The CDR3 contains 13 residues. Germline loops: CDR1 MNHEY, CDR2 SVGAGI. V dropped 8 bases and J dropped 1; count of bases not matched to a gene: 4. CDR3 sequence (DNA): TGTGCCAGCGCTAAGCGGGAGTCCTACGAGCAGTACTTC. This encodes CASAKRESYEQYF.

V usage is TRBV24-1 and J usage is TRBJ2-3; weak D call: TRBD1 (5 bases). Germline CDR1 and CDR2: KGHDR and SFDVKD. This CDR3 is built from 15 residues. V was shortened by 8 bases and J by 0 bases, with 14 bases between the two germline ends. The CDR3 sequence: CATTPTDSSTDTQYF. The DNA of the CDR3 is TGTGCCACCACTCCGACAGATTCGAGCACAGATACGCAGTATTTT.

This rearrangement joins TRBV28 to TRBJ2-1; D perhaps matches TRBD2 (6 bases). There are 13 residues in the CDR3. Germline V lookup: CDR1 MDHEN, CDR2 SYDVKM. Trimming shortened V by 4 bases and J by 9 bases, and 13 bases separated the two germline ends. This CDR3 reads CASSSPRGGEQFF. CDR3 nucleotide sequence: TGTGCCAGCAGTTCCCCGCGGGGAGGTGAGCAGTTCTTC.

CDR3 residues: CASSLAGEKLFF. The CDR3 coding sequence is TGTGCCAGCAGCTTGGCCGGGGAAAAACTGTTTTTT. V is TRBV5-6 and J is TRBJ1-4, with no clear D. Germline V lookup: CDR1 SGHDT, CDR2 YYEEEE. CDR3 length: 12 amino acids. Trimming left V 0 bases short and J 8 bases short, with 5 bases between.

V usage is TRBV5-1 and J usage is TRBJ2-2; no firm D call. The CDR3 length is 17 residues. Trimming stripped 3 bases from V and 0 bases from J, with 15 bases between. Germline V lookup: CDR1 SGHRS, CDR2 YFSETQ. The CDR3 coding sequence is TGCGCCAGCAGCTGGCTTTTCATCACCCCGAACACCGGGGAGCTGTTTTTT. This sequence encodes CASSWLFITPNTGELFF. The complete variable domain, with remaining parts taken from reference TRBV5-1 and TRBJ2-2, reads KAGVTQTPRYLIKTRGQQVTLSCSPISGHRSVSWYQQTPGQGLQFLFEYFSETQRNKGNFPGRFSGRQFSNSRSEMNVSTLELGDSALYLCASSWLFITPNTGELFFGEGSRLTVL.

J is TRBJ2-4 and V is TRBV5-1; D unclear. Per germline, CDR1 SGHRS and CDR2 YFSETQ. Trimming removed 0 bases from V and 2 bases from J, with 9 bases in between. The CDR3 is 15 amino acids. CDR3 nucleotide sequence: TGCGCCAGCAGCTTGGCCCTAGGTACCAAAAACATTCAGTACTTC. It yields the protein CASSLALGTKNIQYF.

The V and J genes are TRBV2 and TRBJ1-2; 9 bases map to TRBD1. This CDR3 has 15 residues. V was pared by 3 bases and J by 7 bases, with 9 bases of the junction left unmatched. Germline-derived CDR1 and CDR2 are SNHLY and FYNNEI. CDR3 sequence reads: CASSDQGTGRSGYTF. CDR3 coding DNA: TGTGCCAGCAGTGACCAAGGGACAGGGCGGAGTGGCTACACCTTC.

V and J are TRBV7-2 and TRBJ2-3; 9 bases agree with TRBD2. Germline CDR1 reads SGHTA; CDR2 reads FQGNSA. The CDR3 contains 17 residues. The V segment lost 7 bases and the J segment 0 bases; nucleotides outside the gene matches: 11. The CDR3 DNA sequence: TGTGCCAGCAAGTTTGAGCGGGAGGTGTTAAGCACAGATACGCAGTATTTT. Protein product: CASKFEREVLSTDTQYF.

The rearrangement joins TRBV20-1 to TRBJ2-5, with 10 bases fitting TRBD2. The CDR3 length is 17 residues. V lost 1 base, J lost 0 bases, and 8 bases stayed unmatched. Germline V gene data show CDR1 as DFQATT and CDR2 as SNEGSKA (reference sequence). This chain's CDR3 is CSARVLAGRAHQETQYF. The CDR3 DNA is TGCAGTGCTAGAGTACTAGCGGGGAGGGCGCACCAAGAGACCCAGTACTTC.

This chain connects TRBV3-1 to TRBJ2-3; 7 bases are shared with TRBD2. There are 18 residues in the CDR3. Unmatched junction bases numbered 16, after V lost 0 bases and J lost 7 bases. Germline V gene data show CDR1 as LGHDT and CDR2 as YNNKEL (reference sequence). The CDR3 loop reads CASSQEGATVLGRYTQYF. In DNA form, the CDR3 reads TGTGCCAGCAGCCAAGAAGGCGCGACTGTCCTCGGGAGGTATACGCAGTATTTT.

V and J are TRBV29-1 and TRBJ1-6, with unresolved D. Trimming left V 4 bases short and J 8 bases short, with 15 bases between. Germline lookup yields CDR1 SQVTM and CDR2 ANQGSEA. The CDR3 length is 14 residues. The CDR3 DNA reads TGCAGCGTTGCCCTAACTGTCGGGGATTCACCCCTCCACTTT. Translating it yields CSVALTVGDSPLHF.

The chain has TRBV7-9 and TRBJ2-1, with TRBD1 identical over 9 bases. The V gene's germline CDR1 is SEHNR and CDR2 FQNEAQ (reference sequence). The V segment lost 5 bases and the J segment 9 bases; nucleotides outside the gene matches: 17. The CDR3 has 17 residues. In nucleotides, the CDR3 is TGTGCCAGCAGCAACCCTAGTCTGGGACAGGGTTTCAGTGAGCAGTTCTTC. Translated: CASSNPSLGQGFSEQFF.

The chain links TRBV5-1 to TRBJ2-1; possible D gene TRBD2, 5 bases. Germline lookup yields CDR1 SGHRS and CDR2 YFSETQ. This CDR3 is 15 amino acids long. V lost 7 bases and J lost 1, with 15 bases in between. CDR3 residues: CASEPGRGSYNEQFF. CDR3 nucleotide sequence: TGCGCCAGCGAACCCGGCCGGGGATCCTACAATGAGCAGTTCTTC.